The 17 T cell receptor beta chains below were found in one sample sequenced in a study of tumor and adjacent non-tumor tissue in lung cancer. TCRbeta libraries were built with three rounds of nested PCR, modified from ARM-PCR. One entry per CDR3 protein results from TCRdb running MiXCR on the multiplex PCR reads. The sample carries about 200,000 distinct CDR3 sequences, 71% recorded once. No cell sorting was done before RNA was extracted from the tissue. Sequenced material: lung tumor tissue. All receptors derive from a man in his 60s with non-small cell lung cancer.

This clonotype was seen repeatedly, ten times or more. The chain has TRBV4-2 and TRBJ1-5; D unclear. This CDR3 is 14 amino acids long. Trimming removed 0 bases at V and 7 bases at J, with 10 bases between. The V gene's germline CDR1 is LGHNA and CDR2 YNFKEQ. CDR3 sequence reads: CASSQEAGGQPQHF. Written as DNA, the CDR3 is TGTGCCAGCAGCCAAGAGGCAGGTGGACAGCCCCAGCATTTT.

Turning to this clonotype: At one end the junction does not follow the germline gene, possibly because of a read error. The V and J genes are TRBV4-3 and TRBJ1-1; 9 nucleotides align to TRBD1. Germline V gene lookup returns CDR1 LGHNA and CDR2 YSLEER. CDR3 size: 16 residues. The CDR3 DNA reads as TGCGCCAGCAGCCGACTACAGGGGGCTGGTAGCACTGAAGCTTACTTT. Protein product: CASSRLQGAGSTEAYF.

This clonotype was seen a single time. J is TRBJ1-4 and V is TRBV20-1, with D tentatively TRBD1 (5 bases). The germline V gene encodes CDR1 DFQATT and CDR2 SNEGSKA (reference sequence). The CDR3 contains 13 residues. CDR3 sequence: CNARASGTWDSFF. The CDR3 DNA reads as TGCAATGCAAGGGCGAGTGGAACGTGGGACTCGTTTTTT.

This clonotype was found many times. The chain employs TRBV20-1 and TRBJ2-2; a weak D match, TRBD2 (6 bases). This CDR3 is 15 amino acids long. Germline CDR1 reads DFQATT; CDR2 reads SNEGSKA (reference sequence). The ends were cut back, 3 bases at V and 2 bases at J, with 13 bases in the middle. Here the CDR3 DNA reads TGCAGTGCTAGGAGGACGGACTATAACACCGGGGAGCTGTTTTTT. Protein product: CSARRTDYNTGELFF.

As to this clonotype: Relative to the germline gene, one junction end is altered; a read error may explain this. CDR3 in amino acids: CVSSRRIGRAGELFF. The CDR3 DNA reads as TGTGTCAGCAGCCGCCGAATCGGCAGGGCCGGGGAGCTGTTTTTT. V and J are TRBV4-2 and TRBJ2-2; D possibly corresponds to TRBD1 (5 bases). The CDR3 consists of 15 residues. CDR1 LGHNA and CDR2 YNFKEQ come from the germline V gene.

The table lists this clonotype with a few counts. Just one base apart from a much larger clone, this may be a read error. In nucleotides, the CDR3 is TGCAGTGCTAGGTGGACGGAGAGCACAGATACGCGGTATTTT. This encodes CSARWTESTDTRYF. V is TRBV20-1 and J is TRBJ2-3, with unresolved D. Germline-derived CDR1 and CDR2 are DFQATT and SNEGSKA (reference sequence). There are 14 residues in the CDR3.

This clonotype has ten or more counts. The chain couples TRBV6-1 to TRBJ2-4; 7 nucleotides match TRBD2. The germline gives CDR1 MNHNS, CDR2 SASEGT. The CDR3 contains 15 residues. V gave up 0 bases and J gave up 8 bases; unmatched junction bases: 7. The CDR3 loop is CASSEAGRGSDIQYF. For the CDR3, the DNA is TGTGCCAGCAGTGAAGCGGGGCGGGGGTCGGACATTCAGTACTTC.

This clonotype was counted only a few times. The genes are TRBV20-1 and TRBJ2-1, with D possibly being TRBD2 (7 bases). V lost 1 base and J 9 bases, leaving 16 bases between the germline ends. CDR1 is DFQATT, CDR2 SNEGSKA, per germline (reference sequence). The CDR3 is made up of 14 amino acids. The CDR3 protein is CSARVGWGGLEQFF. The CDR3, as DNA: TGCAGTGCTAGAGTGGGATGGGGGGGCCTTGAGCAGTTCTTC.

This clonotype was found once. The CDR3 spells CASSLGQGKDTQYF. As DNA, the CDR3 is TGCGCCAGCAGCTTGGGACAGGGAAAAGATACGCAGTATTTT. This chain links TRBV5-1 with TRBJ2-3; 7 positions match TRBD1. This CDR3 contains 14 residues. Germline CDR1 and CDR2: SGHRS and YFSETQ. V gave up 0 bases and J gave up 5 bases; unmatched junction bases: 3.

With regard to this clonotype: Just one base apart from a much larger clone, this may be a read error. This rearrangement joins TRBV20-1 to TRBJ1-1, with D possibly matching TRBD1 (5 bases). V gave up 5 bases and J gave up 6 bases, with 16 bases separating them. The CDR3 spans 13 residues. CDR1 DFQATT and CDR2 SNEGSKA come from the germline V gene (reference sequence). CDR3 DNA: TGCAGTGCTTACAGGATACGGGAGTCTGAAGCTTTCTTT. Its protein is CSAYRIRESEAFF.

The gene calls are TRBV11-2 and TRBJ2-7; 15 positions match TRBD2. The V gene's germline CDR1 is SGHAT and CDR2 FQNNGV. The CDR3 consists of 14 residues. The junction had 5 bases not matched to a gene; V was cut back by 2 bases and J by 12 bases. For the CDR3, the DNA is TGTGCCAGCAGCTTATGGACTAGCGGGAGGGTGATGTACTTC. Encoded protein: CASSLWTSGRVMYF.

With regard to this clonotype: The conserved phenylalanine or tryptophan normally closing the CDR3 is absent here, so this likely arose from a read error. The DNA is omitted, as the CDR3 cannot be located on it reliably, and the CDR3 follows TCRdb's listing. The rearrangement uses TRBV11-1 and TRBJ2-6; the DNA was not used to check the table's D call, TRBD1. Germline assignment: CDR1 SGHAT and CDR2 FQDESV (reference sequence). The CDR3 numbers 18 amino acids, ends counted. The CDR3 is CASNQRGQGYSGANVLTL.

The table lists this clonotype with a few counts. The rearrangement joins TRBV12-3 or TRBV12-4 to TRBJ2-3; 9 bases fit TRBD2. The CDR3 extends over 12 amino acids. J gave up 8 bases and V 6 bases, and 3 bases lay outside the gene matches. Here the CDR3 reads CASRLAGGTQYF. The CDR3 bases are TGTGCCAGCAGACTAGCGGGTGGTACGCAGTATTTT.

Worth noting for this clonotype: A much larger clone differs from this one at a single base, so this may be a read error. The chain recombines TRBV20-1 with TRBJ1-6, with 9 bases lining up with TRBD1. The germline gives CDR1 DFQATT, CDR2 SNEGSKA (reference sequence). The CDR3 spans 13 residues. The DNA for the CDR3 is TGCTCCACAGGGGGCACAAATAATCCACCCCTCCACTTT. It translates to CSTGGTNNPPLHF.

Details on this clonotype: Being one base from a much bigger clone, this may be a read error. Here the CDR3 DNA reads TGCAGTGCCCGGGAGAGCCAAGGGACCCAGTACTTC. Translated, it gives CSARESQGTQYF. The chain uses TRBV20-1 and TRBJ2-5, with D perhaps TRBD2 (6 bases). Germline assignment: CDR1 DFQATT and CDR2 SNEGSKA (reference sequence). This CDR3 is 12 amino acids long.

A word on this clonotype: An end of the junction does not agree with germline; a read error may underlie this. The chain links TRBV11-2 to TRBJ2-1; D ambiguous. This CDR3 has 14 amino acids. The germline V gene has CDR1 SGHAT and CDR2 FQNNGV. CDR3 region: CASSLGRAYNELFF. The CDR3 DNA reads TGTGCCAGTAGTCTAGGACGGGCCTACAATGAGCTGTTCTTC.

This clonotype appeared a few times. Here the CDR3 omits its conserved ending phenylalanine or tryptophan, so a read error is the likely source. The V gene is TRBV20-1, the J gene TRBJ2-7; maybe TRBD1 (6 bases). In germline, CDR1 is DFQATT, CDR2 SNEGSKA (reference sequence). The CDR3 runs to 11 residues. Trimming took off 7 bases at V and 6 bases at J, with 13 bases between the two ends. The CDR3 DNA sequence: TGCAGTGTTCCTACAGGGCCCGAGCAGTACTTA. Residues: CSVPTGPEQYL.